This T cell receptor beta chain was observed in a study of Graves' ophthalmopathy and Graves' hyperthyroidism (dated by TCRdb to the late 2010s). At the level of the whole study: Peripheral blood was collected before any treatment was given, at the time of initial diagnosis. TCR beta repertoire signatures were used to distinguish Graves' ophthalmopathy from Graves' hyperthyroidism and to predict progression to ophthalmopathy. In total, some 130 blood samples were TCR-sequenced: fewer than 50 ophthalmopathy, roughly 80 hyperthyroidism and about 17 hyperthyroidism-to-ophthalmopathy patients. To explore V-J signatures that distinguish ophthalmopathy from hyperthyroidism, a discovery set of about 99 patients was enrolled, made up of approximately 45 with ophthalmopathy and roughly 55 with stable hyperthyroidism. For independent validation, a separate cohort was made up of fewer than 20 hyperthyroidism patients plus 17 patients who later progressed from hyperthyroidism to ophthalmopathy. In six or seven hyperthyroidism patients, the T-cell repertoires found in thyroid tissue were compared with those found in blood. Following sampling, methimazole starting at 30 mg daily was administered to hyperthyroidism patients, and high-dose intravenous methylprednisolone was administered to ophthalmopathy patients. General conclusions and limits of the study: No statistical method was used to predetermine the sample size, and group allocation was not hidden from the investigators. The 13-signature model separated ophthalmopathy from stable hyperthyroidism with approximately 90% sensitivity and approximately 83% specificity in cross-validation, and 80%/75% in the test set. Among expanded thyroid clonotypes with frequency above 0.001, most also showed up in blood, which suggests that blood repertoires may reflect the thyroid immune response. In validation, the model predicted ophthalmopathy progression with 70.59% sensitivity and approximately 78% specificity; roughly 11 predicted patients were CT-confirmed with GO in a median of approximately 6.5 months.

For repertoire sequencing, TCR beta CDR3 regions were amplified from RNA transcripts. HTBI primers and the Qiagen OneStep RT-PCR kit were used in a first-round RT-PCR, which was followed by a second-round multiplex PCR, size selection and purification. The libraries underwent paired-end sequencing with 100 bp reads on an Illumina HiSeq2000. The study's own analysis went as follows. SOAPnuke was used for read processing, and reads with adapters, uncalled bases, a mean Phred below 15, or no exact constant-primer or identifier match were discarded. COPE v1.2.5 was used to merge high-quality paired reads. Unique nucleotide sequences were defined as clonotypes and aligned to IMGT TRB V, D and J references using MiTCR v1.1. Only V-J combinations with frequency above 0.0001 were analysed, covering 99% to 99.2% of repertoires. A TCR clonal expansion and chaos score per V-J combination was defined as the ratio of F50 clonal expansion to chaos observed in the TCRdist matrix. Welch's t-statistics and random forest were used to reduce features to about a dozen V-J combinations, which were fed into a naive Bayes classifier. The Morisita-Horn index was used to measure how similar the thyroid and blood repertoires were. TCRdb ran its own pipeline on the public reads, namely fastp trimming at Q25 and MiXCR clone calling, and kept in-frame beta chains. All rows with the same CDR3 protein become a single entry with the most common DNA and genes. TCRdb's processing, not the authors', yielded these V and J calls. The table for this sample lists about 230,000 distinct CDR3 sequences; around 50% of them were counted only once. Around 43% of the sample is taken by the ten largest.

From cysteine to phenylalanine, the CDR3 is 17 amino acids long. Of the read, only the CDR3 DNA is kept; its 51 bases are in frame from base 1. The germline V gene (reference sequence) yields LNHNV for CDR1 and YYDKDF for CDR2. Clipping removes 3 bases from V and 8 bases from J, with 14 as the unmatched junction base count. Patients with ophthalmopathy had moderately to severely active disease, with a Clinical Activity Score of 3 or more, a NOSPECS grade of 4 or more, and a disease duration of less than 3 months. Anyone with other autoimmune diseases, uncontrolled infections, pregnancy or lactation was excluded from the study. Clinical symptoms, serum thyroxine, TRAb, thyroid ultrasound and orbital computed tomography formed the basis of the diagnosis. Using Ficoll-Paque density gradient centrifugation, PBMCs were isolated from 10 ml of fresh peripheral blood. Total RNA was extracted using Trizol reagent, and RNA quality was checked on an Agilent 2100 Bioanalyzer.

This clonotype has just a few counts. What this receptor recognizes is not known. Base qualities are not provided; no much larger clone lies one nucleotide away. The chain joins TRBV15 to TRBJ1-4, and TRBD1 aligns with 8 junction nucleotides. The sequenced sample consisted of peripheral blood. The receptor was derived from an adult man with Graves' ophthalmopathy. The CDR3 region: CATSSSYFRGLEEKLFF. The sequence in DNA is TGTGCCACCAGCAGTTCTTATTTCAGGGGGCTTGAGGAAAAACTGTTTTTT. This CDR3, with the reference TRBV15 and TRBJ1-4 proteins standing in past its ends, gives the full variable domain DAMVIQNPRYQVTQFGKPVTLSCSQTLNHNVMYWYQQKSSQAPKLLFHYYDKDFNNEADTPDNFQSRRPNTSFCFLDIRSPGLGDTAMYLCATSSSYFRGLEEKLFFGSGTQLSVL.